A selection of T cell receptor beta chains follows, all from one sample in a study of CD8+ T cells in alopecia areata. TCRdb's table, derived via immunoSEQ multiplex PCR, lists solely in-frame clones and lacks some. Of more than 150,000 clones in the sample, 50% to 60% were seen once. Specimen: CD4+ T cells sorted from blood, collected at week 0. The receptors derive from a human donor with alopecia areata. Both conserved end residues are part of each CDR3. D genes are given only for firm matches. Clone size is stated in some rows and not others, as once, few, many or a class when expanded.

J	size	V	D	CDR3	DNA
TRBJ2-7	-	TRBV29-1	TRBD2	CSVRLAGVYEQYF	TGCAGCGTTCGCCTAGCGGGGGTCTACGAGCAGTACTTC
TRBJ2-2	-	TRBV18	-	CASSPSRTVTGELFF	TGTGCCAGCTCACCATCCAGGACAGTCACCGGGGAGCTGTTTTTT
TRBJ2-7	once	TRBV27	-	CASSSPDFYEQYF	TGTGCCAGCAGTTCCCCGGACTTTTACGAGCAGTACTTC
TRBJ2-7	-	TRBV23-1	-	CASSQIRRYEQYF	TGCGCCAGCAGTCAGATTCGCCGCTACGAGCAGTACTTC
TRBJ2-5	few	TRBV5-1	-	CASIPEETQYF	TGCGCCAGCATTCCGGAAGAGACCCAGTACTTC
TRBJ2-3	-	TRBV9	-	CASSVDGGPHYF	TGTGCCAGCAGCGTAGACGGGGGGCCCCACTATTTT
TRBJ1-1	few	TRBV10-2	-	CASSAEGVRTEAFF	TGCGCCAGCAGTGCTGAGGGAGTACGCACTGAAGCTTTCTTT
TRBJ2-6	-	TRBV14	-	CASSQDGTGANVLTF	TGTGCCAGCAGCCAAGACGGAACTGGGGCCAACGTCCTGACTTTC
TRBJ1-5	few	TRBV29-1	-	CSVEVSRGLSNQPQHF	TGCAGCGTTGAAGTGTCGAGAGGGCTGAGCAATCAGCCCCAGCATTTT
TRBJ1-6	-	TRBV6-5	-	CASSYSFHDNSPLHF	TGTGCCAGCAGTTACTCCTTTCATGATAATTCACCCCTCCACTTT
TRBJ2-7	-	TRBV5-6	TRBD1	CASSLPGQGVYEQYF	TGTGCCAGCAGTTTGCCGGGACAGGGGGTCTACGAGCAGTACTTC
TRBJ1-1	once	TRBV29-1	TRBD1	CSVEVPTGPLGGAFF	TGCAGCGTTGAAGTGCCGACAGGGCCCTTGGGTGGAGCTTTCTTT
TRBJ1-1	-	TRBV5-6	-	CASSLVGTEAFF	TGTGCCAGCAGCTTGGTGGGGACTGAAGCTTTCTTT
TRBJ1-1	-	TRBV23-1	-	CASSQSRGRYTEAFF	TGCGCCAGCAGTCAATCGAGGGGAAGATACACTGAAGCTTTCTTT
TRBJ2-1	once	TRBV5-1	TRBD1	CASSVTPGQLPEQFF	TGCGCCAGCAGCGTAACACCGGGACAGCTCCCGGAGCAGTTCTTC
TRBJ2-2	-	TRBV5-1	-	CASSPGPDRMSGELFF	TGCGCCAGCAGCCCCGGCCCCGACAGGATGTCCGGGGAGCTGTTTTTT
TRBJ1-1	-	TRBV30	TRBD1	CAWMLTGGGTEAFF	TGTGCCTGGATGCTGACAGGGGGGGGCACTGAAGCTTTCTTT
TRBJ1-2	few	TRBV4-1	-	CASSQDPDPTVLSGYTF	TGCGCCAGCAGCCAAGACCCGGACCCGACCGTCCTAAGTGGCTACACCTTC
TRBJ2-7	few	TRBV28	TRBD1	CASSSHRDRGGEQYF	TGTGCCAGCAGTTCGCACCGGGACAGGGGAGGCGAGCAGTACTTC
TRBJ1-5	-	TRBV29-1	-	CSASSSNQPQHF	TGCAGCGCTAGCAGCAGCAATCAGCCCCAGCATTTT
TRBJ1-3	few	TRBV29-1	-	CSVDDSGNTIYF	TGCAGCGTTGATGACTCTGGAAACACCATATATTTT
TRBJ1-5	-	TRBV18	-	CASSPGGSAYSNQPQHF	TGTGCCAGCTCACCAGGGGGCTCGGCGTATAGCAATCAGCCCCAGCATTTT
TRBJ1-2	-	TRBV18	-	CASSPTGDTARYGYTF	TGTGCCAGCTCACCGACCGGGGACACCGCCCGCTATGGCTACACCTTC
TRBJ1-2	-	TRBV4-1	-	CASSQGWVYGYTF	TGCGCCAGCAGCCAAGGCTGGGTTTATGGCTACACCTTC
TRBJ1-5	few	TRBV15	-	CATTEGVYQPQHF	TGTGCCACCACTGAAGGGGTTTATCAGCCCCAGCATTTT
TRBJ2-3	-	TRBV29-1	-	CSVRQADTQYF	TGCAGCGTTAGGCAGGCAGATACGCAGTATTTT
TRBJ2-5	-	TRBV7-8	-	CASSGQETQYF	TGTGCCAGCAGTGGGCAAGAGACCCAGTACTTC
TRBJ2-1	-	TRBV30	TRBD2	CAWSITSARYNEQFF	TGTGCCTGGAGTATAACTAGCGCTCGCTACAATGAGCAGTTCTTC
TRBJ1-1	-	TRBV29-1	-	CSVGLGSAEAFF	TGCAGCGTCGGACTGGGGAGCGCTGAAGCTTTCTTT
TRBJ1-2	-	TRBV30	TRBD1	CAWSYLDRGPNGYTF	TGTGCCTGGAGTTATTTGGACAGGGGCCCCAATGGCTACACCTTC
TRBJ2-2	-	TRBV29-1	TRBD1	CSVGGMGLTGPNTGELFF	TGCAGCGTTGGGGGTATGGGGCTGACAGGGCCGAACACCGGGGAGCTGTTTTTT
TRBJ2-7	-	TRBV7-2	-	CASSLVGQGIGEQYF	TGTGCCAGCAGCTTAGTCGGCCAGGGGATCGGCGAGCAGTACTTC
TRBJ2-7	-	TRBV30	-	CAWRTLYEQYF	TGTGCCTGGAGGACATTATACGAGCAGTACTTC
TRBJ1-4	-	TRBV25-1	TRBD1	CASSGLTGDEKLFF	TGTGCCAGCAGTGGCTTGACAGGGGATGAAAAACTGTTTTTT
TRBJ1-5	-	TRBV11-2	-	CASSPTVNGNQPQHF	TGTGCCAGCAGCCCCACGGTTAATGGGAATCAGCCCCAGCATTTT
TRBJ1-6	-	TRBV2	-	CASSLESSYNSPLHF	TGTGCCAGCAGCCTAGAAAGCTCCTATAATTCACCCCTCCACTTT
TRBJ1-2	-	TRBV29-1	-	CSVEGQGPTPNYGYTF	TGCAGCGTTGAGGGTCAGGGTCCGACTCCTAACTATGGCTACACCTTC
TRBJ1-2	-	TRBV29-1	-	CSGTEGYTF	TGCAGCGGCACAGAAGGCTACACCTTC
TRBJ2-3	-	TRBV6-6	-	CATCQGYTDTQYF	TGTGCCACCTGTCAGGGGTACACAGATACGCAGTATTTT
TRBJ1-1	-	TRBV12-5	-	CASGSSGGLTEAFF	TGTGCTAGTGGGTCCTCCGGGGGCCTCACTGAAGCTTTCTTT
TRBJ1-5	-	TRBV2	-	CASSDWNVGNQPQHF	TGTGCCAGCAGTGATTGGAACGTGGGCAATCAGCCCCAGCATTTT
TRBJ2-7	-	TRBV30	-	CAWSVGGSNYEQYF	TGTGCCTGGAGTGTTGGGGGGTCTAACTACGAGCAGTACTTC